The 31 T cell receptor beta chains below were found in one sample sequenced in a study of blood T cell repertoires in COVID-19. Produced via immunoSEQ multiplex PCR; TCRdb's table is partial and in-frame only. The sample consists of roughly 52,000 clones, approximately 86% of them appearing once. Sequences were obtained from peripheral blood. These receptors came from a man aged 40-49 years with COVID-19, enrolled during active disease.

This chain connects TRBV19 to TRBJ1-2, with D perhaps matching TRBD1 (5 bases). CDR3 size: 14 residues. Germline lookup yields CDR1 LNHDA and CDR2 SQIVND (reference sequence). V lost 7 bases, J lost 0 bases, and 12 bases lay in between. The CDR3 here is CASTPATANYGYTF. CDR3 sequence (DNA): TGTGCCAGTACCCCTGCGACAGCTAACTATGGCTACACCTTC.

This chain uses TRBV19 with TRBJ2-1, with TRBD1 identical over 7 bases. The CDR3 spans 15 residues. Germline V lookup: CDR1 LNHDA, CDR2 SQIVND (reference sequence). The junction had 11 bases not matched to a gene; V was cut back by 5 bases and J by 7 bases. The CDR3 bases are TGTGCCAGTAGTGACGGGACAGCGGTCTGGAATGAGCAGTTCTTC. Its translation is CASSDGTAVWNEQFF.

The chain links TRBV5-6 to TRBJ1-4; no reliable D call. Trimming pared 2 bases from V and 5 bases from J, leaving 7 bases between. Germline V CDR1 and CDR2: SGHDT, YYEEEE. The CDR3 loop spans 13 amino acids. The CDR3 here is CASSFTLNEKLFF. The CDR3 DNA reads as TGTGCCAGCAGCTTTACGCTAAATGAAAAACTGTTTTTT.

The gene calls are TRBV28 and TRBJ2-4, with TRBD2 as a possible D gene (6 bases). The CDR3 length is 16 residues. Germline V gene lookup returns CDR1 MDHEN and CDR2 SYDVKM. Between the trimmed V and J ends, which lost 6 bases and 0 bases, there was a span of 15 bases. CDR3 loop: CASSVNGGVAKNIQYF. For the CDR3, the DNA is TGTGCCAGCAGCGTGAACGGGGGAGTAGCCAAAAACATTCAGTACTTC.

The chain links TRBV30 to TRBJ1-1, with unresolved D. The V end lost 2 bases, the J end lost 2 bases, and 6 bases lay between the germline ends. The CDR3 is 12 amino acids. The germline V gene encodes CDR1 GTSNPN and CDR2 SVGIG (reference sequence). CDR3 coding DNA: TGTGCCTGGAGTCTGACTAACACTGAAGCTTTCTTT. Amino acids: CAWSLTNTEAFF.

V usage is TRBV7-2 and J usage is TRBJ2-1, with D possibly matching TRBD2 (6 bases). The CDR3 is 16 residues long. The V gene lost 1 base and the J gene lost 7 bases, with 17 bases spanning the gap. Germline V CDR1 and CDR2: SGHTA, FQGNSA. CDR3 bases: TGTGCCAGCAGCTTAGATTGGGCTAGCGCGTTGAATGAGCAGTTCTTC. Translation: CASSLDWASALNEQFF.

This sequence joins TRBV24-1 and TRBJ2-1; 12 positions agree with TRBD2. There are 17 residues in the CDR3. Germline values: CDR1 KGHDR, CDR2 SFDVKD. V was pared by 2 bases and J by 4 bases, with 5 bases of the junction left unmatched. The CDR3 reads CATSDWGTSGRYNEQFF. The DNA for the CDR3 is TGTGCCACCAGTGATTGGGGGACTAGCGGGCGTTACAATGAGCAGTTCTTC.

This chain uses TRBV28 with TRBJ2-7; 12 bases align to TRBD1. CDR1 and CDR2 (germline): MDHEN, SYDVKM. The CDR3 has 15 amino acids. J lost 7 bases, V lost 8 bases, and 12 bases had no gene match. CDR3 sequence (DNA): TGTGCCAGCTCCATTCCGGGGACAGGGGGCAGGGAGCAGTACTTC. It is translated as CASSIPGTGGREQYF.

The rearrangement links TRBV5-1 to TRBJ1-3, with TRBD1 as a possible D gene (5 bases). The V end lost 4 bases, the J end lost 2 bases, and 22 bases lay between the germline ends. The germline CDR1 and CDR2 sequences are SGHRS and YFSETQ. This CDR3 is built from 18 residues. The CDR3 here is CASSLTFHGGTAGNTIYF. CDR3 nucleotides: TGCGCCAGCAGCCTCACTTTTCACGGGGGTACGGCTGGAAACACCATATATTTT.

CDR3 region: CATSRGQGSNQPQHF. Here the CDR3 DNA reads TGTGCCACCAGCAGAGGACAGGGGTCCAATCAGCCCCAGCATTTT. This chain uses TRBV15 with TRBJ1-5; TRBD1 matches at 8 bases. Looked up from germline, CDR1 is LNHNV and CDR2 is YYDKDF (reference sequence). This CDR3 contains 15 residues. V was clipped by 1 base and J by 3 bases; unmatched bases: 2. The variable domain in full, with the rest retrieved from reference TRBV15 and TRBJ1-5, is DAMVIQNPRYQVTQFGKPVTLSCSQTLNHNVMYWYQQKSSQAPKLLFHYYDKDFNNEADTPDNFQSRRPNTSFCFLDIRSPGLGDTAMYLCATSRGQGSNQPQHFGDGTRLSIL.

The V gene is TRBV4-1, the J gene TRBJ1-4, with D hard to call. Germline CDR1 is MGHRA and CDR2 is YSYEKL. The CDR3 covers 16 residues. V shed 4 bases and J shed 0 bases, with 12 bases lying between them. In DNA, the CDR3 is TGCGCCAGCAGCCGATTGGACGGGGCAACTAATGAAAAACTGTTTTTT. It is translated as CASSRLDGATNEKLFF.

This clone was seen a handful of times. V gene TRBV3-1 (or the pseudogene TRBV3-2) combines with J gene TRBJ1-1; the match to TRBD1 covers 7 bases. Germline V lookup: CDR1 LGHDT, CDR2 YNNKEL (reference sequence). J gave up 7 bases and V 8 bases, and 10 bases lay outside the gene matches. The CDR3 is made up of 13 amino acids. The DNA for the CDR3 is TGTGCCAGCCGAGACAGGGCTCGAGATGAAGCTTTCTTT. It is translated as CASRDRARDEAFF.

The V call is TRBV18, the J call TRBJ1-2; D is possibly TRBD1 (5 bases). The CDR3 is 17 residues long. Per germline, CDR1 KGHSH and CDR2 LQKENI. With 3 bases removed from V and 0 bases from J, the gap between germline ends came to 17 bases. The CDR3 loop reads CASSPSLDSSSNYGYTF. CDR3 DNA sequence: TGTGCCAGCTCACCGTCCTTAGACAGCTCCTCTAACTATGGCTACACCTTC.

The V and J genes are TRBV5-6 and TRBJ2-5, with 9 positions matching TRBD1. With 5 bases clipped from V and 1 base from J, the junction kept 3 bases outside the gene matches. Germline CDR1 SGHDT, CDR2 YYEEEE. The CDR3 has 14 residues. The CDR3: CASSGTGTQETQYF. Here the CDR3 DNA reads TGTGCCAGCAGTGGGACAGGGACCCAAGAGACCCAGTACTTC.

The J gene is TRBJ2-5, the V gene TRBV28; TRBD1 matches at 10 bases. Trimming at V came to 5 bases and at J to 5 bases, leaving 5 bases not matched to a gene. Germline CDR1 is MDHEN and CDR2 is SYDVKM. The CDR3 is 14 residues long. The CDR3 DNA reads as TGTGCCAGCAGTACTGACAGGGGGCAGGAGACCCAGTACTTC. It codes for CASSTDRGQETQYF.

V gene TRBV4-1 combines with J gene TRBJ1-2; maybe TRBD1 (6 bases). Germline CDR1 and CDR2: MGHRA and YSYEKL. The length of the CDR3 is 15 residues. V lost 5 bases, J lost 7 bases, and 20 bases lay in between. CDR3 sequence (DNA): TGCGCCAGCAGCGGCGAACTACAGGGAGTGAGTGGCTACACCTTC. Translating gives CASSGELQGVSGYTF.

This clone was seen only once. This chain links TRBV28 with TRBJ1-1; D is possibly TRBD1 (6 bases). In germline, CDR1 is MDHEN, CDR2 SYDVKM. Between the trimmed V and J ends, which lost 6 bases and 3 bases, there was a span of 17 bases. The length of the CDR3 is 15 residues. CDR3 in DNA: TGTGCCAGCAGCAACGCCGGGGGGGGGCACACTGAAGCTTTCTTT. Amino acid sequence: CASSNAGGGHTEAFF.

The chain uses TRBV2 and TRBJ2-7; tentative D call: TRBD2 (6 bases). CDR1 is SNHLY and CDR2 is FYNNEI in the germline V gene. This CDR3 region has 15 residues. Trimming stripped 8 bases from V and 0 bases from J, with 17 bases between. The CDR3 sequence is CASQKTSGSSYEQYF. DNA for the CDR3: TGTGCCAGCCAAAAGACAAGCGGGTCCTCCTACGAGCAGTACTTC.

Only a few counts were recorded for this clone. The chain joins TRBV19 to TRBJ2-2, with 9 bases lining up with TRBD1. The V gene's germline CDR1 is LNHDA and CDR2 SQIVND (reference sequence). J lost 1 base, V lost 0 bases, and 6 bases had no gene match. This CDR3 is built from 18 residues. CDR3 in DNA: TGTGCCAGTAGTATAGACTTCCCGGGACAGGGGAACACCGGGGAGCTGTTTTTT. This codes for CASSIDFPGQGNTGELFF.

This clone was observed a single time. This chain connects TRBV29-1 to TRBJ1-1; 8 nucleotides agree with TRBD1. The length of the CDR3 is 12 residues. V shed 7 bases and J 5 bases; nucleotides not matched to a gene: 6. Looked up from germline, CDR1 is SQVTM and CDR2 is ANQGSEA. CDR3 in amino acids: CSGRTGQTEAFF. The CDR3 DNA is TGCAGCGGGAGGACAGGGCAAACTGAAGCTTTCTTT.

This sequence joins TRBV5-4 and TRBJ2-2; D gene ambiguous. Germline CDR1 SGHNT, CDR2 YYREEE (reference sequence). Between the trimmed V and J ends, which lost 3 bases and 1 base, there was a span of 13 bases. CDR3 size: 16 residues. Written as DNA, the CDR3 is TGTGCCAGCAGCTCCCGAGACTCCAAGAACACCGGGGAGCTGTTTTTT. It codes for CASSSRDSKNTGELFF.

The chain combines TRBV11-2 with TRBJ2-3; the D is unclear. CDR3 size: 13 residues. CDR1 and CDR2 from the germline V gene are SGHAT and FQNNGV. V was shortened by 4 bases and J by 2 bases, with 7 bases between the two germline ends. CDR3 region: CASSSGYTDTQYF. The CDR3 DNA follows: TGTGCCAGCAGCTCCGGTTACACAGATACGCAGTATTTT.

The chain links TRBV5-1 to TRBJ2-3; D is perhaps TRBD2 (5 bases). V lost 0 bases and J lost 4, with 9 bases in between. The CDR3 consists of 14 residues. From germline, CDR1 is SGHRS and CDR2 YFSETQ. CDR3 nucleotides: TGCGCCAGCAGCTTGGAACTAGAATCAGATACGCAGTATTTT. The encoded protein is CASSLELESDTQYF.

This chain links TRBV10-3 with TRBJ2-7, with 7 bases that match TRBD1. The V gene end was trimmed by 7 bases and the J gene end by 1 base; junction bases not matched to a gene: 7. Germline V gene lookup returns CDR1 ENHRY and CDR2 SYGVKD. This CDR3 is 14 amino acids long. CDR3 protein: CAINTRDSSYEQYF. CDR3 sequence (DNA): TGTGCCATCAATACCCGGGACAGTTCCTACGAGCAGTACTTC.

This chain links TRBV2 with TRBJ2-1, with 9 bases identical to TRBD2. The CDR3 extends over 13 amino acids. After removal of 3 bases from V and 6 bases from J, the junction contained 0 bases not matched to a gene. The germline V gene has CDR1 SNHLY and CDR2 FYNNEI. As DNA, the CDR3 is TGTGCCAGCAGTGAGACTAGCGGCAATGAGCAGTTCTTC. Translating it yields CASSETSGNEQFF.

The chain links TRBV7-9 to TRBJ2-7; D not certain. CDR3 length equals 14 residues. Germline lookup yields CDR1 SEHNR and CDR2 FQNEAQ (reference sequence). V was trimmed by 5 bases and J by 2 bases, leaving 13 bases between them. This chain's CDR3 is CASSQVSDTYEQYF. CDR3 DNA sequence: TGTGCCAGCAGCCAAGTCAGCGATACCTACGAGCAGTACTTC.

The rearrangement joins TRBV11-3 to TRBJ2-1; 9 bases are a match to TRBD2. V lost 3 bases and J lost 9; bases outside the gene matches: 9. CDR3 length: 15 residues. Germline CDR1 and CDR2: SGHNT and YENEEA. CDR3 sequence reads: CASSFTLTSGPEQFF. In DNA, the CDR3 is TGTGCCAGCAGCTTTACTCTAACTAGCGGGCCTGAGCAGTTCTTC.

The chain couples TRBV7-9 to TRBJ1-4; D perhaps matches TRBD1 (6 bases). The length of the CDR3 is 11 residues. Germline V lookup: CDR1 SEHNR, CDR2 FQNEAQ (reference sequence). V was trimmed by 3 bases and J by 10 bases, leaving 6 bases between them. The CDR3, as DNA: TGTGCCAGCAGCTTCAGGGGAAAACTGTTTTTT. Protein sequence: CASSFRGKLFF.

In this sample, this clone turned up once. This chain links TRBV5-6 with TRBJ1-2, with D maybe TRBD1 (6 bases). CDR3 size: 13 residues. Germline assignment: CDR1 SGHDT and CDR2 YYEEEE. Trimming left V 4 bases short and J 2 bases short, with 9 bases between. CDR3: CASSPTGNYGYTF. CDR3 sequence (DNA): TGTGCCAGCAGCCCTACAGGGAACTATGGCTACACCTTC.

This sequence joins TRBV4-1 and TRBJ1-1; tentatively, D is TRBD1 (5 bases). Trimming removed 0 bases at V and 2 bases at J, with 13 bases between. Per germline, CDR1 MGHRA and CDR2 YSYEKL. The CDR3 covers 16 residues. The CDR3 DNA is TGCGCCAGCAGCCAAGATCCAGACTGGACAAACACTGAAGCTTTCTTT. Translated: CASSQDPDWTNTEAFF.

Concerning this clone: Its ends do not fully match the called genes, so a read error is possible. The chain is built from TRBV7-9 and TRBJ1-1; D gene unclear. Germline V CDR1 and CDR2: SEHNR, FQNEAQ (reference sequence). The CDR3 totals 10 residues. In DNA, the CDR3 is TGTGCCAGCAGCCTAGAGGCGGCACGCTTT. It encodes CASSLEAARF.